This T cell receptor beta chain was retrieved from a study of T cell responses to AZD1222 COVID-19 vaccine. Notes on the study in general: The study identified only six AZD1222 recipients as seropositive at baseline.

Libraries were prepared by immunoSEQ multiplex PCR; TCRdb keeps only in-frame clonotypes and omits some of them. The sample lists 150,000 to 180,000 clones, roughly nine tenths occurring once. Details on this clone: Antigen specificity is unknown.

The germline V gene has CDR1 SGHDN and CDR2 FVKESK. V trimming: 0 bases; J trimming: 3 bases; junction bases outside the gene matches: 6. This CDR3 is 16 amino acids long. The chain links TRBV14 to TRBJ2-3; 7 nucleotides agree with TRBD2. This sample comprised peripheral blood, obtained on day 0 of AZD1222 vaccination. The TCR was taken from an adult in good health. The CDR3 loop reads CASSQDLGTMTDTQYF. The DNA of the CDR3 is TGTGCCAGCAGCCAAGATTTAGGGACTATGACAGATACGCAGTATTTT.